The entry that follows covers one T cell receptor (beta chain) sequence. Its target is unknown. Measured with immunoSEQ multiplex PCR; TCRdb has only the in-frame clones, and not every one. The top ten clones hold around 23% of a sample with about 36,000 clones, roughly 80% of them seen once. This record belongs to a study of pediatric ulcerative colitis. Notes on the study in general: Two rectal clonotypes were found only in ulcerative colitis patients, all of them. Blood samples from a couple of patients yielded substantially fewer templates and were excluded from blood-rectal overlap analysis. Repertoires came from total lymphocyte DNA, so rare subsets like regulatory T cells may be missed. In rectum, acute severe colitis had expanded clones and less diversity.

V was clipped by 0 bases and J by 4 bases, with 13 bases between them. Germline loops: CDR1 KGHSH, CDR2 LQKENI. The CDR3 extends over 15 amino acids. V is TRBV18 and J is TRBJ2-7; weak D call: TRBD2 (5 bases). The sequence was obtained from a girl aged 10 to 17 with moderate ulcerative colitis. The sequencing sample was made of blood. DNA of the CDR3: TGTGCCAGCTCACCACCATCACTAGGAAGGTACGAGCAGTACTTC. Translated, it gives CASSPPSLGRYEQYF.